This paragraph reports one T cell receptor beta chain. TCRdb keeps only in-frame clones here, not all; method: immunoSEQ multiplex PCR. Of 70,000 to 85,000 clones listed, under 95% are singletons. This sample was taken from a study of brain T cells in children with intractable seizures. Germline-derived CDR1 and CDR2 are SGHVS and FNYEAQ. CDR3 length equals 16 residues. Trimming removed 3 bases from V and 0 bases from J; junction bases left unmatched: 5. V usage is TRBV7-6 and J usage is TRBJ2-1, with TRBD2 matching 7 bases. Sequenced material: peripheral blood, taken at surgery. The clonotype comes from a girl aged 2-10 years with Rasmussen encephalitis and intractable seizures. CDR3 sequence reads: CASSFLAGDSYNEQFF. The CDR3 nucleotides are TGTGCCAGCAGCTTCTTAGCGGGTGACTCCTACAATGAGCAGTTCTTC.